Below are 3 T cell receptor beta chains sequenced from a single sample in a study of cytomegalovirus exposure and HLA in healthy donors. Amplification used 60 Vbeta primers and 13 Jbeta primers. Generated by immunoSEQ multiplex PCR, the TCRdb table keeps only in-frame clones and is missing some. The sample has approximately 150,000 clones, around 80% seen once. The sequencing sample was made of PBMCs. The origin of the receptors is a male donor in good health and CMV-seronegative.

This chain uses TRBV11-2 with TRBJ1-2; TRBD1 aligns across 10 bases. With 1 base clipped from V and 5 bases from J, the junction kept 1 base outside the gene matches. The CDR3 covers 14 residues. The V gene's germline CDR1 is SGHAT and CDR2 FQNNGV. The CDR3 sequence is CASSLGDRGYGYTF. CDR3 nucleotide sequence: TGTGCCAGCAGCTTAGGGGACAGGGGTTATGGCTACACCTTC.

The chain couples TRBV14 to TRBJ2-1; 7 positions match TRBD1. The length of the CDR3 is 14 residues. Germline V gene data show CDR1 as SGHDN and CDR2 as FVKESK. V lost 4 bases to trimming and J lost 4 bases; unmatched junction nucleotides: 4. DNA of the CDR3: TGTGCCAGCAGCCGAGGGGGCGGGTACAATGAGCAGTTCTTC. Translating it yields CASSRGGGYNEQFF.

The CDR3 DNA reads TGCAGCGTGGAGCCGAACTATGGCTACACCTTC. Amino acids: CSVEPNYGYTF. The chain couples TRBV29-1 to TRBJ1-2; D is undetermined. Trimming removed 6 bases from V and 2 bases from J, with 7 bases in between. The CDR3 has 11 residues. Germline CDR1 and CDR2: SQVTM and ANQGSEA.